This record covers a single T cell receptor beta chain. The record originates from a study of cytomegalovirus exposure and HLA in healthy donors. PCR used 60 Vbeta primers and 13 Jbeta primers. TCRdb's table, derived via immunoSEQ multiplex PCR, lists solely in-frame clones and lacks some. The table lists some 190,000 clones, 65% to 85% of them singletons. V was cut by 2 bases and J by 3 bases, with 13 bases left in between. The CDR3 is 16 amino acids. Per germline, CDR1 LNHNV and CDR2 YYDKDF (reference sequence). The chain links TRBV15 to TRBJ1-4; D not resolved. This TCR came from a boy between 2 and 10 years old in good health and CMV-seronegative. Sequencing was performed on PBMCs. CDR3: CATSRSSPRPNEKLFF. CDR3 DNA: TGTGCCACCAGCAGATCCTCGCCCAGGCCTAATGAAAAACTGTTTTTT.